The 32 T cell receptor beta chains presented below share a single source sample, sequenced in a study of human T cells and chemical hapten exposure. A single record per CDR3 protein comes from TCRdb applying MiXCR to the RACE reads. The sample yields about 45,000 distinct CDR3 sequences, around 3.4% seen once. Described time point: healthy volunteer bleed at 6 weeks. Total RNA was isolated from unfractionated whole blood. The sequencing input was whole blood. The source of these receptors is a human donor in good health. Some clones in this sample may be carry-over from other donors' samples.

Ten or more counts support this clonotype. The CDR3 reads CASSSTGENGYTF. Written as DNA, the CDR3 is TGTGCCAGCAGCTCCACAGGGGAGAATGGCTACACCTTC. The chain recombines TRBV28 with TRBJ1-2; TRBD1 aligns across 7 bases. The CDR3 totals 13 residues. The germline gives CDR1 MDHEN, CDR2 SYDVKM. Trimming removed 6 bases from V and 6 bases from J; junction bases left unmatched: 7.

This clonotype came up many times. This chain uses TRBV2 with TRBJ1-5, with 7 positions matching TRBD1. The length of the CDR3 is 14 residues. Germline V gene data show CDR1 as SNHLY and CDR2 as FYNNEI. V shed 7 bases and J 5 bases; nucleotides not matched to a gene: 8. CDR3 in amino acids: CASTKETGHQPQHF. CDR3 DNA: TGTGCCAGCACCAAGGAGACAGGGCATCAGCCCCAGCATTTT.

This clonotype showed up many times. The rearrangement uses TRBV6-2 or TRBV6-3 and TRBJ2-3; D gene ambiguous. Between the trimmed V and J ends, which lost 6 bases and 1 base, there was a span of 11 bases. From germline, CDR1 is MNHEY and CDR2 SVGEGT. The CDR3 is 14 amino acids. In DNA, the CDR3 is TGTGCCAGCAGGGAGACGTGGGGCACAGATACGCAGTATTTT. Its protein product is CASRETWGTDTQYF.

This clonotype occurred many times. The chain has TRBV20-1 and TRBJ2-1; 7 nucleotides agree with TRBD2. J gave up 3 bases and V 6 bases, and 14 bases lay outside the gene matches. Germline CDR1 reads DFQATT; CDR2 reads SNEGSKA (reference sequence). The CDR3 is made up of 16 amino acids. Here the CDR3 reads CSAPPRASGYYNEQFF. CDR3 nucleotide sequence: TGCAGTGCCCCCCCCCGGGCTAGCGGTTACTACAATGAGCAGTTCTTC.

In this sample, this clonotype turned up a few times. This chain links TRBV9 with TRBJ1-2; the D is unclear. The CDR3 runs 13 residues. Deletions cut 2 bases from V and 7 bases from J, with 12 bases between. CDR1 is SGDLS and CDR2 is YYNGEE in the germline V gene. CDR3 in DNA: TGTGCCAGCAGCGTGGCCCGCAATGTTGGCTACACCTTC. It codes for CASSVARNVGYTF.

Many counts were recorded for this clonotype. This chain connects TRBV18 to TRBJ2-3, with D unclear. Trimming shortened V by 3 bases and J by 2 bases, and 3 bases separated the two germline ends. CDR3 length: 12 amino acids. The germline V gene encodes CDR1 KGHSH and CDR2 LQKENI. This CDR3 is CASSPYTDTQYF. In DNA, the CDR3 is TGTGCCAGCTCACCTTACACAGATACGCAGTATTTT.

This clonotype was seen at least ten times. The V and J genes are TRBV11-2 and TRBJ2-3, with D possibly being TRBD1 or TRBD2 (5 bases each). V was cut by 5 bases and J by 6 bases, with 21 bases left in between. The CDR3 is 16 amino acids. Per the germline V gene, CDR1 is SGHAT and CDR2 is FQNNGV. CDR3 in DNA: TGTGCCAGCAGCCCAATCCGGGGCCGTTGGGGCGATACGCAGTATTTT. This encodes CASSPIRGRWGDTQYF.

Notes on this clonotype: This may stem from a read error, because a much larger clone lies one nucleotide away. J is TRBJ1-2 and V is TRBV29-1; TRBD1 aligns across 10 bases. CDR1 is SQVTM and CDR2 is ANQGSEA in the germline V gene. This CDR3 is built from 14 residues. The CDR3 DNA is TGCAGCGTTGCCGGGACAGGGGCGCCGTATGGCTGCACCTTC. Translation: CSVAGTGAPYGCTF.

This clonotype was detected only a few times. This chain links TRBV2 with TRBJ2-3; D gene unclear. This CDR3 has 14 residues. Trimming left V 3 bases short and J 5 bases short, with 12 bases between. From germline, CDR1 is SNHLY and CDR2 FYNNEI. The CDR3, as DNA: TGTGCCAGCAGTGATTCTGGCACCCGAGATACGCAGTATTTT. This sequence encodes CASSDSGTRDTQYF.

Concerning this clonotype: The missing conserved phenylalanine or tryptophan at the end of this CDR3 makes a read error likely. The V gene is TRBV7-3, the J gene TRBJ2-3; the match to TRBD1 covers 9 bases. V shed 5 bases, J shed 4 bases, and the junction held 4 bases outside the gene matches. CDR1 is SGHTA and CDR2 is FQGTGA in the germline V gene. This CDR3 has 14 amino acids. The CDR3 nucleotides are TGTGCCAGCAGCATGACAGGGGGATCAGATACGCAGTATTCT. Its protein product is CASSMTGGSDTQYS.

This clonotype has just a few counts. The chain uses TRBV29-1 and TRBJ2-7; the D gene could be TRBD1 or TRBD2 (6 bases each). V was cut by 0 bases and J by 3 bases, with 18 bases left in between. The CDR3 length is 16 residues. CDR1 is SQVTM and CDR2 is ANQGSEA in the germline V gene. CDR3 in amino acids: CSVEERRGTLVYEQYF. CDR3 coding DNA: TGCAGCGTTGAAGAACGGAGGGGGACGCTAGTCTACGAGCAGTACTTC.

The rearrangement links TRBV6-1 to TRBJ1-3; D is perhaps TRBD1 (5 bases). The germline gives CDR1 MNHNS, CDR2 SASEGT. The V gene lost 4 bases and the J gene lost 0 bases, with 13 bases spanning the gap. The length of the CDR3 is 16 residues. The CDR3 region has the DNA TGTGCCAGCAGTGGCCGGGGCAGTCACTCTGGAAACACCATATATTTT. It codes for CASSGRGSHSGNTIYF.

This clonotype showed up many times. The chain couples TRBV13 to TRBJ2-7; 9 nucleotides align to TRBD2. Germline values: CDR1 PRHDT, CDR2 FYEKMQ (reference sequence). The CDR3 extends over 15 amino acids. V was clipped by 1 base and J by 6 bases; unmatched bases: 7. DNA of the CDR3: TGTGCCAGCAGCTTAGAAGGAGCGGGAGGCACCGAGCAGTACTTC. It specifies CASSLEGAGGTEQYF.

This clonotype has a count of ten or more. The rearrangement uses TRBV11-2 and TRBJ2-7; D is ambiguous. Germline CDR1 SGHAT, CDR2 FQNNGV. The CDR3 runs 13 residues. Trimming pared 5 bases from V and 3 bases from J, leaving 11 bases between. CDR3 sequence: CASSPGVLYEQYF. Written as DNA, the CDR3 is TGTGCCAGCAGCCCCGGTGTCCTCTACGAGCAGTACTTC.

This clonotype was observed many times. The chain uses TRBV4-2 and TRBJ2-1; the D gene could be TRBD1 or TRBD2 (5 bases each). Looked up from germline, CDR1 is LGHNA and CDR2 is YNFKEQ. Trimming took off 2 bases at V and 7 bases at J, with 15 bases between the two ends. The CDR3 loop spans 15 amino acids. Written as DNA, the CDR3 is TGTGCCAGCAGCCAAAGTCGAGGGCCAGGGAATGAGCAGTTCTTC. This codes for CASSQSRGPGNEQFF.

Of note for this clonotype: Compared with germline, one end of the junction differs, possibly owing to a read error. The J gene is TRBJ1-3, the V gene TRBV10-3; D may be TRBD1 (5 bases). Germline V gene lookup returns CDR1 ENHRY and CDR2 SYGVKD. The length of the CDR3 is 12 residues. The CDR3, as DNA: TGTGCCCTCAGGGCTACTGGAAACACCATATATTTT. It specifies CALRATGNTIYF.

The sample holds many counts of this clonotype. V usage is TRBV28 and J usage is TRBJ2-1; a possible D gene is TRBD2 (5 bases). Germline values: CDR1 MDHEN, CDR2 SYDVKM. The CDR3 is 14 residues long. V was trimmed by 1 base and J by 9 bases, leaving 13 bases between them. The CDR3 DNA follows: TGTGCCAGCAGTTTATATGGGCCCAGCGGTGAGCAGTTCTTC. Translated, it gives CASSLYGPSGEQFF.

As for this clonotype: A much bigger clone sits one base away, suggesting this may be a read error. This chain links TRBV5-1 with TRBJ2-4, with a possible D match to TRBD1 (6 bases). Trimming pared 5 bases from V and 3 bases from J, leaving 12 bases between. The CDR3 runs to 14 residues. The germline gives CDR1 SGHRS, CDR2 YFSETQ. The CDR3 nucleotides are TGCGCCAGCAGGACAGGCTTAGTCAAAAACATTCAGTACTTC. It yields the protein CASRTGLVKNIQYF.

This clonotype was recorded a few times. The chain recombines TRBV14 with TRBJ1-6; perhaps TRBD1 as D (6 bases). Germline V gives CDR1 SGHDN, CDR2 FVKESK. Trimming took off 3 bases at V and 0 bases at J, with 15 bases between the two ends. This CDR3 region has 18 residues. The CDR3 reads CASSQYSGAGSYNSPLHF. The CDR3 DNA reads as TGTGCCAGCAGCCAGTATTCAGGGGCGGGCTCCTATAATTCACCCCTCCACTTT.

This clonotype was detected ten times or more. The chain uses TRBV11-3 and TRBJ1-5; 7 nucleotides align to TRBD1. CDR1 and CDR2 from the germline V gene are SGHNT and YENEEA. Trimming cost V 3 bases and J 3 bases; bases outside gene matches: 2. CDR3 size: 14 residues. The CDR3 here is CASSFGTDNQPQHF. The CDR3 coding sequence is TGTGCCAGCAGCTTTGGGACAGACAATCAGCCCCAGCATTTT. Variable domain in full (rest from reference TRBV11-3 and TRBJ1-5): EAGVVQSPRYKIIEKKQPVAFWCNPISGHNTLYWYLQNLGQGPELLIRYENEEAVDDSQLPKDRFSAERLKGVDSTLKIQPAELGDSAVYLCASSFGTDNQPQHFGDGTRLSIL.

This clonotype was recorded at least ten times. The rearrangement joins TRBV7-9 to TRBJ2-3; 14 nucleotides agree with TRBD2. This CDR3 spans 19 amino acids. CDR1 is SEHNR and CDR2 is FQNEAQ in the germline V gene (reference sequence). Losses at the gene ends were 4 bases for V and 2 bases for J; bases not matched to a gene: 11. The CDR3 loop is CASSSGLAGGGWYTDTQYF. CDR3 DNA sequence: TGTGCCAGCAGCTCCGGACTAGCGGGAGGTGGATGGTACACAGATACGCAGTATTTT.

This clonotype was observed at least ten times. CDR3 sequence: CASSPVGSEAFF. CDR3 DNA sequence: TGTGCCAGCAGCCCGGTGGGTTCTGAAGCTTTCTTT. V is TRBV3-1 and J is TRBJ1-1; D not resolved. The CDR3 loop spans 12 amino acids. Trimming left V 4 bases short and J 6 bases short, with 9 bases between. Germline assignment: CDR1 LGHDT and CDR2 YNNKEL (reference sequence).

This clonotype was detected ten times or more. The CDR3 DNA is TGTGCCAGCAGTTTATGGGCCCCTACGGGTACCGGGGAGCTGTTTTTT. This gives the protein CASSLWAPTGTGELFF. The rearrangement links TRBV28 to TRBJ2-2; D uncertain. The CDR3 spans 16 residues. V lost 0 bases and J 5 bases, leaving 13 bases between the germline ends. In germline, CDR1 is MDHEN, CDR2 SYDVKM.

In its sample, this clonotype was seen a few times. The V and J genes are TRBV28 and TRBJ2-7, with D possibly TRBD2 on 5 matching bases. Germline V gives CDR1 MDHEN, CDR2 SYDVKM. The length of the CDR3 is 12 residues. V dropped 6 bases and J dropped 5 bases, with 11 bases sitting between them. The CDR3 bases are TGTGCCAGCAGCGGTGAGGGCGACGAGCAGTACTTC. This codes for CASSGEGDEQYF.

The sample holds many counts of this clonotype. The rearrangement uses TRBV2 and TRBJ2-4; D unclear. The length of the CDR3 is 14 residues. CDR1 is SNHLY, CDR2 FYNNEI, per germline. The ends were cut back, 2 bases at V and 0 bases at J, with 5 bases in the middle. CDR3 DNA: TGTGCCAGCAGTGAAAGACTAGCCAAAAACATTCAGTACTTC. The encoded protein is CASSERLAKNIQYF. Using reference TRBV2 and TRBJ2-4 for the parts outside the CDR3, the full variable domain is EPEVTQTPSHQVTQMGQEVILRCVPISNHLYFYWYRQILGQKVEFLVSFYNNEISEKSEIFDDQFSVERPDGSNFTLKIRSTKLEDSAMYFCASSERLAKNIQYFGAGTRLSVL.

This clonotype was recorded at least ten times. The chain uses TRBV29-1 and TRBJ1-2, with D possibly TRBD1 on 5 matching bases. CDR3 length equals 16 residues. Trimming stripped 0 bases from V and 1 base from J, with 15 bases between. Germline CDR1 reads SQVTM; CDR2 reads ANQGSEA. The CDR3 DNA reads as TGCAGCGTTGAAGATCCCCGGGGCCGTTTTAACTATGGCTACACCTTC. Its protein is CSVEDPRGRFNYGYTF.

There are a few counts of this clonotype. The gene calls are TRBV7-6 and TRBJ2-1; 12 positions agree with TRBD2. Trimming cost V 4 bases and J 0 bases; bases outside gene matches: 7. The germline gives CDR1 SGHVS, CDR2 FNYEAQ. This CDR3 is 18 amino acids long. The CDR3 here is CASSSTLAGGLSYNEQFF. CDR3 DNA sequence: TGTGCCAGCAGCTCAACACTAGCGGGAGGCCTCTCCTACAATGAGCAGTTCTTC.

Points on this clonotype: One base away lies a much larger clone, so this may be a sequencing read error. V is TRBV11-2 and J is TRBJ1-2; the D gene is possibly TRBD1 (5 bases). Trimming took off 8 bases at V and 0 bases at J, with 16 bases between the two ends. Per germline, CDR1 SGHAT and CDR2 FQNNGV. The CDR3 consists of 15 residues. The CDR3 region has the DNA TGTGCCAGCGGCCTGGCGGCGGGGGCTAACTATGGCTACACCTTC. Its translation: CASGLAAGANYGYTF.

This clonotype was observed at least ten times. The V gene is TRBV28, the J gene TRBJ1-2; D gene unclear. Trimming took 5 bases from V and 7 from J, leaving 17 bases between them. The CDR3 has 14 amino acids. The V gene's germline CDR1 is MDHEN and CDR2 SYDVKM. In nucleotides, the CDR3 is TGTGCCAGCAGTCCCCCCGGGTCCGGAGGTGGCTACACCTTC. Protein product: CASSPPGSGGGYTF.

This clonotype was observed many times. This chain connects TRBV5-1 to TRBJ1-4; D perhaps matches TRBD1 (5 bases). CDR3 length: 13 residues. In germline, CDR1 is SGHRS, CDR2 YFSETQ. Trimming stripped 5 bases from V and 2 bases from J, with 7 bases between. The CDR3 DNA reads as TGCGCCAGCAGTAAGGGGACTAATGAAAAACTGTTTTTT. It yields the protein CASSKGTNEKLFF.

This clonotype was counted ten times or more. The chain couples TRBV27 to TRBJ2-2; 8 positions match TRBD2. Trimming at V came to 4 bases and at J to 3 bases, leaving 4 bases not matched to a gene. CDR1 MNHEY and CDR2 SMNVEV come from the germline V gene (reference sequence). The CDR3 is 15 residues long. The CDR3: CASSYSGTHTGELFF. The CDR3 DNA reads TGTGCCAGCAGTTATAGCGGGACTCACACCGGGGAGCTGTTTTTT.

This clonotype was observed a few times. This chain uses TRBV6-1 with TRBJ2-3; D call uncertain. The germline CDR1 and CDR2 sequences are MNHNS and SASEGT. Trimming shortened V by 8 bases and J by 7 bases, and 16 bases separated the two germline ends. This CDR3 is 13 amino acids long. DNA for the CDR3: TGTGCCAGCCTAGTAGGGTGGGCGAATACGCAGTATTTT. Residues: CASLVGWANTQYF.